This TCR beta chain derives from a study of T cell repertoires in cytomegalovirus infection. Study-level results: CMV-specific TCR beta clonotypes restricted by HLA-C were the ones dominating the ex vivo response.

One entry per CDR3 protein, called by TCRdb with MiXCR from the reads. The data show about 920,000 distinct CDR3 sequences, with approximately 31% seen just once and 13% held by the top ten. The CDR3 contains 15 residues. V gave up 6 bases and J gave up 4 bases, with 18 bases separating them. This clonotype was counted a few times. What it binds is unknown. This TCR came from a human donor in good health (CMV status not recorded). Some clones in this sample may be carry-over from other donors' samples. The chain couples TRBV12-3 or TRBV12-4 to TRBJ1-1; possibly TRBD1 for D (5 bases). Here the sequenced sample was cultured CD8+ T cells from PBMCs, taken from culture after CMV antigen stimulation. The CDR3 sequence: CASSPSWGKVTEAFF. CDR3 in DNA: TGTGCCAGCAGCCCCTCCTGGGGGAAGGTCACTGAAGCTTTCTTT.